The 7 T cell receptor beta chains listed next were all sequenced from one sample in a study of blood T cell repertoires in COVID-19. Method: immunoSEQ multiplex PCR; TCRdb's copy keeps in-frame clones and lacks some. The profile shows 250,000 or so clones, nearly 90% of them singletons. Sequenced material: peripheral blood. Every receptor here comes from a young man with active or convalescent COVID-19.

The chain uses TRBV3-1 (or the pseudogene TRBV3-2) and TRBJ2-7; TRBD2 might be the D (5 bases). The CDR3 runs to 16 residues. V shed 0 bases and J shed 1 base, with 13 bases lying between them. Germline values: CDR1 LGHDT, CDR2 YNNKEL (reference sequence). The CDR3 sequence is CASSQEGLAHSYEQYF. CDR3 coding DNA: TGTGCCAGCAGCCAAGAAGGGCTAGCACATTCCTACGAGCAGTACTTC.

The chain uses TRBV9 and TRBJ1-1; D remains ambiguous. V shed 0 bases and J shed 8 bases, with 14 bases lying between them. CDR1 and CDR2 from the germline V gene are SGDLS and YYNGEE. The CDR3 is 14 residues long. The CDR3 protein is CASSVEWAPTEAFF. The CDR3 nucleotides are TGTGCCAGCAGCGTAGAATGGGCCCCCACCGAAGCTTTCTTT.

J is TRBJ2-3 and V is TRBV7-3; 8 nucleotides line up with TRBD2. CDR3 length: 18 amino acids. J lost 2 bases, V lost 5 bases, and 15 bases had no gene match. Germline V gene data show CDR1 as SGHTA and CDR2 as FQGTGA. This CDR3 is CASSPRGDGGRYTDTQYF. DNA of the CDR3: TGTGCCAGCAGCCCTCGGGGGGATGGCGGGAGGTACACAGATACGCAGTATTTT.

This clone was recorded once. The V gene is TRBV19, the J gene TRBJ1-2, with D perhaps TRBD1 (6 bases). Trimming left V 5 bases short and J 4 bases short, with 17 bases between. The germline V gene encodes CDR1 LNHDA and CDR2 SQIVND (reference sequence). The CDR3 length is 15 residues. DNA for the CDR3: TGTGCCAGTAGTCCCACCAGGGGATCATCCTATGGCTACACCTTC. It encodes CASSPTRGSSYGYTF.

The V call is TRBV29-1, the J call TRBJ1-2; unclear D gene. V was cut by 4 bases and J by 3 bases, with 6 bases left in between. The CDR3 is 11 residues long. Germline CDR1 and CDR2: SQVTM and ANQGSEA. This chain's CDR3 is CSVVFYYGYTF. The CDR3 nucleotides read TGCAGCGTTGTGTTCTACTATGGCTACACCTTC.

The chain carries TRBV11-3 and TRBJ2-3; D unclear. The CDR3 length is 15 residues. Trimming removed 1 base at V and 2 bases at J, with 10 bases between. CDR1 is SGHNT and CDR2 is YENEEA in the germline V gene. CDR3 loop: CASSLGRVDTDTQYF. In DNA form, the CDR3 reads TGTGCCAGCAGCTTAGGACGGGTAGACACAGATACGCAGTATTTT.

CDR3: CASENDRVSGELFF. CDR3 nucleotide sequence: TGTGCCAGCGAAAATGATCGGGTTAGCGGGGAGCTGTTTTTT. The rearrangement uses TRBV28 and TRBJ2-2; D is ambiguous. The CDR3 runs to 14 residues. Trimming took off 8 bases at V and 7 bases at J, with 17 bases between the two ends. Per the germline V gene, CDR1 is MDHEN and CDR2 is SYDVKM.